This entry is about one T cell receptor (beta chain). No antigen is known for it. Within one base of it there is no much larger clone, and no base qualities were kept. Including the terminal cysteine and phenylalanine, the CDR3 comprises 13 residues. Only CDR3 DNA remains: 39 bases, in frame from the first base. CDR1 GTSNPN and CDR2 SVGIG are derived from the germline V gene (reference sequence). The data stem from a study of type 1 and type 2 diabetes patients (dated by TCRdb to the mid-2010s). Looking at the study overall: The cohort comprised fewer than 10 type 1 diabetes patients, a few type 2 diabetes patients and 6 or 7 nondiabetic controls recruited in China. Across the study, CD4+ and CD8+ T cells were positively selected from PBMCs by means of CD4 or CD8 MicroBeads on MACS columns. A total of fewer than 25,000,000 paired-end reads was generated across the whole study. In the study, high-throughput sequencing was used to profile TCRbeta repertoires so that type 1 diabetes, type 2 diabetes and nondiabetic individuals could be compared. Type 2 diabetes patients were included as a disease comparison group for the type 1 diabetes patients. V gene usage was similar between 20-cycle and roughly 23-cycle amplification, suggesting similar primer efficiencies and random PCR bias. The TCRbeta libraries underwent paired-end sequencing on Illumina HiSeq 2000 or MiSeq instruments. What the work shows at the level of the full study, not this receptor alone: Type 2 diabetes and control samples had highly correlated V and J gene usage patterns, with an average between-sample correlation of approximately 0.97. In both CD4+ and CD8+ T cells, type 2 diabetes repertoires were highly diverse, with diversity significantly greater than that of type 1 diabetes repertoires. Study groups were not matched for age and gender, which possibly biased interpretation. Type 2 diabetes patients had few highly-expanded CD4+ clones, median one, accounting for a median approximately 4% of reads. Because only a limited number of T2D and control samples were sequenced, some T1D-only HECs might also be present in more T2D or control samples.

All diabetic patients met standard classification criteria for type 1 or type 2 diabetes, with glucose and C-peptide assessed by WHO-recommended methods. Donors with other autoimmune diseases or infections within the previous four weeks were excluded from participation. Roughly 11 milliliters of peripheral blood were drawn from each participant. PBMCs were isolated with LymphoPrep density separation. TCRdb shows the sequencer as Illumina MiSeq. Genomic DNA from sorted T cell subsets was used as template for TCRbeta CDR3 amplification. Multiplex PCR with 30 forward and 13 reverse primers amplified the TCRbeta CDR3 region. PCR products were purified with AMPure XP beads, then indices and adaptors were added in a second roughly 23-cycle PCR. Before sequencing, the libraries were purified from gel with the QIAquick Gel Extraction Kit. For the original study's pipeline: FLASH was used to merge the paired-end reads, and IgBLAST was used to align the reads to IMGT V, D and J germline references. Reads with less than 70% alignment identity to germline references were removed, leaving approximately 11 million reads across the study. IMGT definitions were followed to assign CDR3 boundaries, reading frame and productivity. Clones at or above 1% of reads were defined as highly-expanded clones, and diversity was measured by normalized Shannon entropy. Unpaired two-tailed t-tests were used to test group differences in Shannon entropy. TCRdb redid the processing of the public reads, applying fastp at Q25 and MiXCR, and retained in-frame beta chains. For every CDR3 protein sequence, its rows merge into one entry that carries the most common genes and DNA. The V and J calls were determined by TCRdb, not by the authors. The sample table lists 270,000 or so distinct CDR3 sequences, roughly 48% of them with a count of one. Approximately 13% of the sample goes to the ten largest clones.

This clonotype was obtained from a man between 18 and 29 years old with type 2 diabetes. What was sequenced was peripheral blood mononuclear cells (PBMCs). This receptor chain uses TRBV30 and TRBJ2-5, and TRBD2 matches 15 of the central bases. The J call is in doubt because the DNA end fits TRBJ2-1 better. The CDR3 protein: CARGLAGGNEQFF. The nucleotide sequence reads TGTGCCCGGGGACTAGCGGGAGGCAATGAGCAGTTCTTC.